A selection of T cell receptor beta chains follows, all from one sample in a study of blood T cell repertoires in COVID-19. This table comes from immunoSEQ multiplex PCR, and its TCRdb copy is limited to in-frame clones, with some not included. The repertoire holds about 180,000 clones, with roughly four fifths as singletons. The sample taken for sequencing was peripheral blood. These receptors all come from a woman in her 70s with COVID-19, enrolled during active disease. Each CDR3 is given with its conserved first and last residue. The D gene is left open where the match is weak. Clone size is shown for a subset of rows, as once, few, many or a class of expanded clone.

j_call v_call clone_size d_call cdr3_nt cdr3_aa
TRBJ2-1 TRBV7-2 - TRBD2 TGTGCCAGCAGCTTAGCTCTAGCGGGAGGGGCGAATGAGCAGTTCTTC CASSLALAGGANEQFF
TRBJ2-1 TRBV28 - TRBD2 TGTGCCAGCAGCCCTAGCGGGCCCCCAAATGAGCAGTTCTTC CASSPSGPPNEQFF
TRBJ2-1 TRBV5-5 - - TGTGCCAGCAGCATTACTAGCAGCTCCTACAATGAGCAGTTCTTC CASSITSSSYNEQFF
TRBJ2-7 TRBV11-2 - TRBD2 TGTGCCAGCAGACAAAGTAGGGGACTATTCTCCTACGAGCAGTACTTC CASRQSRGLFSYEQYF
TRBJ1-5 TRBV5-1 once TRBD1 TGCGCCAGCAGCTTTACAGGGGGCGCTGATCAGCCCCAGCATTTT CASSFTGGADQPQHF
TRBJ1-6 TRBV29-1 - - TGCAGCGTTGCGGCAGGGGACAATTCACCCCTCCACTTT CSVAAGDNSPLHF
TRBJ1-5 TRBV25-1 - TRBD1 TGTGCCAGTCCGCGGGACAGACACAATCAGCCCCAGCATTTT CASPRDRHNQPQHF
TRBJ2-5 TRBV28 - - TGTGCCAGCACCTCAGGGGCGGTGATGCGGGAGACCCAGTACTTC CASTSGAVMRETQYF
TRBJ1-6 TRBV28 - - TGTGCCAGCAGTTCAATTGAAGGCGGACAAATAAACTCACCCCTCCACTTT CASSSIEGGQINSPLHF
TRBJ1-1 TRBV27 - - TGTGCCAGCATGAGAGAGGGCCTGAACACTGAAGCTTTCTTT CASMREGLNTEAFF
TRBJ2-1 TRBV9 once TRBD1 TGTGCCAGCAGCCCTGGACAGGACTACAATGAGCAGTTCTTC CASSPGQDYNEQFF
TRBJ1-3 TRBV5-4 - - TGTGCCAGCAGCTTGCGGGGGGTGGGAAACACCATATATTTT CASSLRGVGNTIYF
TRBJ1-4 TRBV5-4 few - TGTGCCAGCAGTACTGACGGGTTAGCTAATGAAAAACTGTTTTTT CASSTDGLANEKLFF
TRBJ2-1 TRBV30 - TRBD2 TGTGCCTGGAGTGGGCTTGTCGGGACTAGCAATAAGGGGGTTTACAATGAGCAGTTCTTC CAWSGLVGTSNKGVYNEQFF
TRBJ1-1 TRBV2 - TRBD1 TGTGCCAGCAGATTCAGGACAGGGGAGTCTGAAGCTTTCTTT CASRFRTGESEAFF
TRBJ1-3 TRBV7-2 once - TGTGCCAGCAGCGCGGACAGAAACACCATATATTTT CASSADRNTIYF
TRBJ1-2 TRBV28 once TRBD1 TGTGCCAGCAGTCTCCCCGGGACAGGGAGGAGGGGCTACACCTTC CASSLPGTGRRGYTF
TRBJ2-2 TRBV10-2 - - TGCGCCAGCAGTCGACTAGTTCCCAACACCGGGGAGCTGTTTTTT CASSRLVPNTGELFF
TRBJ2-3 TRBV2 - TRBD2 TGTGCCAGCCGGGGACTAGCGGGAGTGGCAGATACGCAGTATTTT CASRGLAGVADTQYF
TRBJ1-1 TRBV18 once - TGTGCCAGCTCACTAGGGCAGGGCCCTAATCGGGTGGACACTGAAGCTTTCTTT CASSLGQGPNRVDTEAFF
TRBJ2-7 TRBV19 - TRBD1 TGTGCCAGTAGTATTTCGCCGGGACAGGGGCGCGAGCAGTACTTC CASSISPGQGREQYF
TRBJ2-7 TRBV6-5 - - TGTGCCAGCAACCTTGAGGGCGAGCAGTACTTC CASNLEGEQYF
TRBJ1-5 TRBV3-1/TRBV3-2 - - TGTGCCAGCAGCCAAGACAGTGGGGCGATTCAGCCCCAGCATTTT CASSQDSGAIQPQHF
TRBJ2-7 TRBV10-3 - TRBD2 TGTGCCATCCTAAGACTAGCGGGGCTCTACGAGCAGTACTTC CAILRLAGLYEQYF
TRBJ2-2 TRBV27 - TRBD1 TGTGCCAGCAGTTTTTCCTTCCGGGACAGGAGATTCACCGGGGAGCTGTTTTTT CASSFSFRDRRFTGELFF
TRBJ2-5 TRBV9 once - TGTGCCAGCAGCGTACGGGGGGCGCTGGGTGAGACCCAGTACTTC CASSVRGALGETQYF
TRBJ2-7 TRBV28 - - TGTGCCAGCAGTTTAACAGGTGCTGGCGAGCAGTACTTC CASSLTGAGEQYF
TRBJ2-7 TRBV7-2 once TRBD1 TGTGCCAGCAGCTTAGCCAAGGGGGCCGGCGAGCAGTACTTC CASSLAKGAGEQYF
TRBJ1-1 TRBV27 - TRBD1 TGTGCCAGCTCTATAAGGGGGCGGAACACTGAAGCTTTCTTT CASSIRGRNTEAFF
TRBJ2-7 TRBV6-6 - - TGTGCCAGCAGTTCGCCCCGGGACAACGAGCAGTACTTC CASSSPRDNEQYF
TRBJ2-7 TRBV10-1 once - TGCGCCAGCAGTGAGGGGGGCAGGGAAGCCTACAAGTACTTC CASSEGGREAYKYF
TRBJ1-1 TRBV5-1 - - TGCGCCAGCAGCTTGCTTGCGGACACTGAAGCTTTCTTT CASSLLADTEAFF
TRBJ1-4 TRBV7-9 - - TGTGCCAGCAGTAACCGCCCGCACTCCCTTGACGGGGGAACTGAAAAACTGTTTTTT CASSNRPHSLDGGTEKLFF
TRBJ2-7 TRBV7-9 - - TGTGCCAGCAGCTTGTTGGGCGGGAACCTCTACGAGCAGTACTTC CASSLLGGNLYEQYF
TRBJ2-3 TRBV7-6 - TRBD2 TGTGCCAGCAGCTTAGGAGCGGGAGAGTCTAGGCAGTATTTT CASSLGAGESRQYF
TRBJ1-1 TRBV3-1/TRBV3-2 few TRBD1 TGTGCCAGCAGCCCCCGACAGGGGATGGATAGAGCTTTCTTT CASSPRQGMDRAFF
TRBJ2-7 TRBV19 - TRBD1 TGTGCCAGTAGTACGGGGACAGGGGCGACCTACGAGCAGTACTTC CASSTGTGATYEQYF
TRBJ1-5 TRBV7-9 few - TGTGCCAGCAGCAGCGGACAGCCCAATCAGCCCCAGCATTTT CASSSGQPNQPQHF
TRBJ2-4 TRBV7-2 - TRBD1 TGTGCCAGCAGCCCTCGGACAGGGCGTAGAGACATTCAGTACTTC CASSPRTGRRDIQYF
TRBJ2-3 TRBV12-3/TRBV12-4 - TRBD1 TGTGCCAGCACCGGGACAGCAACGCAGTATTTT CASTGTATQYF
TRBJ2-5 TRBV24-1 - TRBD1 TGTGCCACCAGTGATCCGCTTCCGTTGGGACAGCAAGAGACCCAGTACTTC CATSDPLPLGQQETQYF
TRBJ2-2 TRBV5-1 - - TGCGCCAGCAGCTTGGGATTCGGCGGAACTATAGGGGAGCTGTTTTTT CASSLGFGGTIGELFF
TRBJ2-1 TRBV24-1 - - TGTGCCACCAGTGATTTTCGGGGAGGCCTCTACAATGAGCAGTTCTTC CATSDFRGGLYNEQFF